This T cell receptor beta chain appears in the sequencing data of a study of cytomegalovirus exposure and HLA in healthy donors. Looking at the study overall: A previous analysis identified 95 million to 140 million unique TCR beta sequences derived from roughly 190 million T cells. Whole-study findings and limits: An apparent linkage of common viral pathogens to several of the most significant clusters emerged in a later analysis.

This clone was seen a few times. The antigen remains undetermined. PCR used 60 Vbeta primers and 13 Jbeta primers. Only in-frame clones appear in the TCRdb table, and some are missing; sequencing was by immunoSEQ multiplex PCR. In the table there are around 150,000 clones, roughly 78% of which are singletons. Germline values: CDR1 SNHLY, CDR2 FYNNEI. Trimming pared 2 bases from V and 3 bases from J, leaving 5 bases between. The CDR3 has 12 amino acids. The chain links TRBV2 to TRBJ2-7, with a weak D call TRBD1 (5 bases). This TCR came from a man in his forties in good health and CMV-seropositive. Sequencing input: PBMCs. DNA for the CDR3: TGTGCCAGCAGTGAAAGGGGCTACGAGCAGTACTTC. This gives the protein CASSERGYEQYF.